A selection of T cell receptor beta chains follows, all from one sample in a study of control samples from healthy donors and cancer patients. TCRdb's copy holds only in-frame clones and misses some; the assay was immunoSEQ multiplex PCR. Of some 65,000 clones in the sample, around four fifths were seen once. Material for sequencing was PBMCs. Every receptor here comes from a woman in her fifties or sixties with lung cancer. The CDR3 runs from the conserved cysteine through the conserved F or W. The D gene is left open where the match is weak. The listing skips clone size in some rows; elsewhere it reads once, few, many or a size class.

j_call: TRBJ1-3; d_call: NA; v_call: TRBV6-5; clone_size: NA; cdr3_nt: TGTGCCAGCAGTTACGACGGAGGGGGTACTGGAAACACCATATATTTT; cdr3_aa: CASSYDGGGTGNTIYF
j_call: TRBJ2-7; d_call: TRBD1; v_call: TRBV5-6; clone_size: NA; cdr3_nt: TGTGCCAGCAGCTCGGGACAGAACGACGAGCAGTACTTC; cdr3_aa: CASSSGQNDEQYF
j_call: TRBJ2-7; d_call: NA; v_call: TRBV5-1; clone_size: NA; cdr3_nt: TGCGCCAGCAGCTTGTTATCCTACGAGCAGTACTTC; cdr3_aa: CASSLLSYEQYF
j_call: TRBJ1-1; d_call: TRBD1; v_call: TRBV5-1; clone_size: NA; cdr3_nt: TGCGCCAGCAGTTCAGGCCCGAGACAGGGTTACACTGAAGCTTTCTTT; cdr3_aa: CASSSGPRQGYTEAFF
j_call: TRBJ1-4; d_call: NA; v_call: TRBV25-1; clone_size: NA; cdr3_nt: TGTGCCAGCAGTGGCGGACGGCCAACTAATGAAAAACTGTTTTTT; cdr3_aa: CASSGGRPTNEKLFF
j_call: TRBJ1-1; d_call: TRBD1; v_call: TRBV27; clone_size: NA; cdr3_nt: TGTGCCAGCAGTTCGGGACAGGGCTGGAACACTGAAGCTTTCTTT; cdr3_aa: CASSSGQGWNTEAFF
j_call: TRBJ2-2; d_call: NA; v_call: TRBV28; clone_size: NA; cdr3_nt: TGTGCCAGCAGTTCCCCCGGCGGAGCGAACACCGGGGAGCTGTTTTTT; cdr3_aa: CASSSPGGANTGELFF
j_call: TRBJ2-2; d_call: TRBD1; v_call: TRBV2; clone_size: NA; cdr3_nt: TGTGCCAGCAACCGGGACAGGAACACCGGGGAGCTGTTTTTT; cdr3_aa: CASNRDRNTGELFF
j_call: TRBJ2-7; d_call: NA; v_call: TRBV9; clone_size: NA; cdr3_nt: TGTGCCAGCAGCGTAGGCCCAGGGAGCTCCTACGAGCAGTACTTC; cdr3_aa: CASSVGPGSSYEQYF
j_call: TRBJ1-3; d_call: NA; v_call: TRBV24-1; clone_size: NA; cdr3_nt: TGTGCCACCAGTGACCATGACGGGGGACGGAACACCATATATTTT; cdr3_aa: CATSDHDGGRNTIYF
j_call: TRBJ2-7; d_call: NA; v_call: TRBV9; clone_size: NA; cdr3_nt: TGTGCCAGCAGCGTAGCGGCAGCCACCTACGAGCAGTACTTC; cdr3_aa: CASSVAAATYEQYF
j_call: TRBJ1-3; d_call: NA; v_call: TRBV13; clone_size: NA; cdr3_nt: TGTGCCAGCAGCTTAAGGTCTGGAAACACCATATATTTT; cdr3_aa: CASSLRSGNTIYF
j_call: TRBJ1-2; d_call: TRBD1; v_call: TRBV4-3; clone_size: NA; cdr3_nt: TGCGCCAGCAGCCAAGACCCCCGGGACAGGGGCCATGGCTACACCTTC; cdr3_aa: CASSQDPRDRGHGYTF
j_call: TRBJ1-2; d_call: NA; v_call: TRBV5-1; clone_size: NA; cdr3_nt: TGCGCCAGCAGCGAGGGACGTCTTAACTATGGCTACACCTTC; cdr3_aa: CASSEGRLNYGYTF
j_call: TRBJ1-1; d_call: NA; v_call: TRBV7-2; clone_size: NA; cdr3_nt: TGTGCCAGCAGCTTAGCGTCAGGAAGTATGAACACTGAAGCTTTCTTT; cdr3_aa: CASSLASGSMNTEAFF
j_call: TRBJ2-1; d_call: NA; v_call: TRBV7-8; clone_size: NA; cdr3_nt: TGTGCCAGCAGCCATAGGACAGAGAATGAGCAGTTCTTC; cdr3_aa: CASSHRTENEQFF
j_call: TRBJ1-2; d_call: NA; v_call: TRBV5-8; clone_size: NA; cdr3_nt: TGTGCCAGCAGCTTGTTAGGCCGGTTCTATGGCTACACCTTC; cdr3_aa: CASSLLGRFYGYTF
j_call: TRBJ1-6; d_call: NA; v_call: TRBV2; clone_size: NA; cdr3_nt: TGTGCCAGCGGTTATAATTCACCCCTCCACTTT; cdr3_aa: CASGYNSPLHF
j_call: TRBJ2-3; d_call: NA; v_call: TRBV30; clone_size: NA; cdr3_nt: TGTGCCTGGAGTGGTGGGGCTACTAGCACAGATACGCAGTATTTT; cdr3_aa: CAWSGGATSTDTQYF
j_call: TRBJ1-2; d_call: NA; v_call: TRBV27; clone_size: NA; cdr3_nt: TGTGCCAGCAGTGTGACACCTAGCTATGGCTACACCTTC; cdr3_aa: CASSVTPSYGYTF
j_call: TRBJ1-5; d_call: NA; v_call: TRBV6-1; clone_size: NA; cdr3_nt: TGTGCCAGCAGTGAAGCTTCCGGAGGGATGCCCCAGCATTTT; cdr3_aa: CASSEASGGMPQHF
j_call: TRBJ2-1; d_call: TRBD2; v_call: TRBV9; clone_size: NA; cdr3_nt: TGTGCCAGCAGCGTAGAGGGACTAGCATATGAGCAGTTCTTC; cdr3_aa: CASSVEGLAYEQFF
j_call: TRBJ1-5; d_call: NA; v_call: TRBV4-2; clone_size: NA; cdr3_nt: TGTGCCAGCAGCCAAGATCTACCCCTAAGCAATCAGCCCCAGCATTTT; cdr3_aa: CASSQDLPLSNQPQHF
j_call: TRBJ1-1; d_call: NA; v_call: TRBV3-1/TRBV3-2; clone_size: NA; cdr3_nt: TGTGCCAGCAGCCAACTGAGGAACACTGAAGCTTTCTTT; cdr3_aa: CASSQLRNTEAFF
j_call: TRBJ1-1; d_call: TRBD1; v_call: TRBV7-3; clone_size: NA; cdr3_nt: TGTGCCAGCAGCTTAAACAGGGGGAACACTGAAGCTTTCTTT; cdr3_aa: CASSLNRGNTEAFF
j_call: TRBJ1-1; d_call: NA; v_call: TRBV27; clone_size: NA; cdr3_nt: TGTGCCAGCATCCCCTCCGGGGGATTGGGGAACACTGAAGCTTTCTTT; cdr3_aa: CASIPSGGLGNTEAFF
j_call: TRBJ2-1; d_call: NA; v_call: TRBV7-9; clone_size: NA; cdr3_nt: TGTGCCAGCAGCTCCCTTTGGGGGGCAGGGGGAATGAATGAGCAGTTCTTC; cdr3_aa: CASSSLWGAGGMNEQFF
j_call: TRBJ1-2; d_call: NA; v_call: TRBV6-1; clone_size: NA; cdr3_nt: TGTGCCAGCAGTGAAGCGAAGTTGGGAGGCTACACCTTC; cdr3_aa: CASSEAKLGGYTF
j_call: TRBJ1-4; d_call: TRBD1; v_call: TRBV7-9; clone_size: NA; cdr3_nt: TGTGCCAGCAGCCCTCGGGAGGGGGCCCCGGAAAAACTGTTTTTT; cdr3_aa: CASSPREGAPEKLFF
j_call: TRBJ1-2; d_call: TRBD1; v_call: TRBV7-8; clone_size: NA; cdr3_nt: TGTGCCAGCAGCCCTGGACAGGGTTGGGTTTATGGCTACACCTTC; cdr3_aa: CASSPGQGWVYGYTF
j_call: TRBJ1-3; d_call: TRBD1; v_call: TRBV6-6; clone_size: NA; cdr3_nt: TGTGCCAGCAGGGGACAGAACTCTGGAAACACCATATATTTT; cdr3_aa: CASRGQNSGNTIYF
j_call: TRBJ1-1; d_call: NA; v_call: TRBV4-1; clone_size: NA; cdr3_nt: TGCGCCAGCAGCCCTTCGGCGAGGGGAGGAACTGAAGCTTTCTTT; cdr3_aa: CASSPSARGGTEAFF
j_call: TRBJ1-2; d_call: TRBD1; v_call: TRBV4-1; clone_size: NA; cdr3_nt: TGCGCCAGCAGCCAACTAACCAGGGACAGGGGAAGATATGGCTACACCTTC; cdr3_aa: CASSQLTRDRGRYGYTF
j_call: TRBJ1-6; d_call: TRBD1; v_call: TRBV2; clone_size: NA; cdr3_nt: TGTGCCACAAATACCGGGACAGTTAATTCACCCCTCCACTTT; cdr3_aa: CATNTGTVNSPLHF
j_call: TRBJ1-2; d_call: NA; v_call: TRBV24-1; clone_size: NA; cdr3_nt: TGTGCCACCAGTGGGGGGGCGGCCTTGCCCCACTATGGCTACACCTTC; cdr3_aa: CATSGGAALPHYGYTF
j_call: TRBJ2-7; d_call: NA; v_call: TRBV5-4; clone_size: NA; cdr3_nt: TGTGCCAGCAGCTTTTGGGCGGTGGGAGAGCAGTACTTC; cdr3_aa: CASSFWAVGEQYF
j_call: TRBJ2-7; d_call: NA; v_call: TRBV6-5; clone_size: NA; cdr3_nt: TGTGCCAGCAGTTACTCCGGGACCGGCTCCTACGAGCAGTACTTC; cdr3_aa: CASSYSGTGSYEQYF
j_call: TRBJ1-4; d_call: NA; v_call: TRBV10-1; clone_size: NA; cdr3_nt: TGCGCCAGCAGTGACGGGGGGGTGGCAACTAATGAAAAACTGTTTTTT; cdr3_aa: CASSDGGVATNEKLFF
j_call: TRBJ1-4; d_call: NA; v_call: TRBV27; clone_size: NA; cdr3_nt: TGTGCCAGCGGCGGACAGCCAACTAATGAAAAACTGTTTTTT; cdr3_aa: CASGGQPTNEKLFF
j_call: TRBJ2-5; d_call: NA; v_call: TRBV9; clone_size: NA; cdr3_nt: TGTGCCAGCAGCGCCCGGGACCTAGCCACCCAGTACTTC; cdr3_aa: CASSARDLATQYF
j_call: TRBJ1-2; d_call: TRBD1; v_call: TRBV18; clone_size: NA; cdr3_nt: TGTGCCAGCTCACTTGGACAGGGCGGTGGCTACACCTTC; cdr3_aa: CASSLGQGGGYTF
j_call: TRBJ1-5; d_call: NA; v_call: TRBV5-5; clone_size: NA; cdr3_nt: TGTGCCAGCAGCTTGGTAGCGGCTGGGCAGCCCCAGCATTTT; cdr3_aa: CASSLVAAGQPQHF
j_call: TRBJ1-6; d_call: TRBD1; v_call: TRBV27; clone_size: few; cdr3_nt: TGTGCCAGCAGTCAGGGACAGGGCAATTCACCCCTCCACTTT; cdr3_aa: CASSQGQGNSPLHF
j_call: TRBJ1-2; d_call: NA; v_call: TRBV10-2; clone_size: NA; cdr3_nt: TGCGCCAGCCTAACGGCAGCTCCACCGAATGGCTACACCTTC; cdr3_aa: CASLTAAPPNGYTF
j_call: TRBJ1-1; d_call: NA; v_call: TRBV19; clone_size: NA; cdr3_nt: TGTGCCAGTAGTACGAACAGGGTTGTTAACACTGAAGCTTTCTTT; cdr3_aa: CASSTNRVVNTEAFF
j_call: TRBJ1-2; d_call: NA; v_call: TRBV3-1/TRBV3-2; clone_size: NA; cdr3_nt: TGTGCCAGCAGCTTCCGTGGGCAGGGGATGGTTGGTGGCTACACCTTC; cdr3_aa: CASSFRGQGMVGGYTF